This T cell receptor (beta chain) was identified in a study of blood T cell repertoires in COVID-19. Across the whole study: Collection of acute and convalescent COVID-19 samples took place in the United States, Italy and Spain. Sample material is recorded as cDNA or gDNA derived from T cells, B-cell-depleted T cells, or PBMCs.

The study drew participants aged about 18 to 89 years from fewer than 30 US areas. Authors' methods: Cell counts per sample came from amplifying reference gene primers. Profiling relied on immunoSEQ multiplex PCR, and the TCRdb table lists in-frame clones only, not all of them. V, J and clone size reflect that table, while D and trimming were determined from the DNA. Of hundreds of thousands of clones listed, roughly nine tenths are singletons. The V segment lost 4 bases and the J segment 5 bases; nucleotides outside the gene matches: 1. The germline V gene encodes CDR1 MNHNY and CDR2 SVGAGI (reference sequence). The CDR3 has 12 amino acids.

The chain links TRBV6-6 to TRBJ2-7, with TRBD1 matching over 8 bases. The TCR sequence derives from a woman aged 18 to 35 with acute COVID-19. Sequencing input: PBMCs or T cells enriched from blood (not recorded which). CDR3 amino acids: CASSSDRDEQYF. The CDR3 DNA follows: TGTGCCAGCAGTTCGGACAGGGACGAGCAGTACTTC.